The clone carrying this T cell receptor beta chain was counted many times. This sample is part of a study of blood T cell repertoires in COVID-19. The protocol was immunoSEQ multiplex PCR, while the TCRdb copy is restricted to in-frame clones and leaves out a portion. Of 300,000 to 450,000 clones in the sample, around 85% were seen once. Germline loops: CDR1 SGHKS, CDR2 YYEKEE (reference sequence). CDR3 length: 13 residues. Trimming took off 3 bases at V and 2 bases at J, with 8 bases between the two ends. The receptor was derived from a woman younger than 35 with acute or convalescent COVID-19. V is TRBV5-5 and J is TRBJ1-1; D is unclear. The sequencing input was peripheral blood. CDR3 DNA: TGTGCCAGCAGCTCCCACGGTAACACTGAAGCTTTCTTT. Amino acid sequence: CASSSHGNTEAFF.